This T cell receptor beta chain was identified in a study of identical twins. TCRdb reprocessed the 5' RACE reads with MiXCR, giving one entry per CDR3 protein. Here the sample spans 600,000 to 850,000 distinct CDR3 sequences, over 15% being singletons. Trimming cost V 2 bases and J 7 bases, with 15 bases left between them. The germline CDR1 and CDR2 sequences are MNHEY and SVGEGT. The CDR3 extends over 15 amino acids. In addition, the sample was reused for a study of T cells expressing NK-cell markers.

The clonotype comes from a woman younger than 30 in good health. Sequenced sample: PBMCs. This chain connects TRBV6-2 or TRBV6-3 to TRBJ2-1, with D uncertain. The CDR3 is CASSYKATIKNEQFF. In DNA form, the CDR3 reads TGTGCCAGCAGTTACAAAGCCACGATAAAGAATGAGCAGTTCTTC.